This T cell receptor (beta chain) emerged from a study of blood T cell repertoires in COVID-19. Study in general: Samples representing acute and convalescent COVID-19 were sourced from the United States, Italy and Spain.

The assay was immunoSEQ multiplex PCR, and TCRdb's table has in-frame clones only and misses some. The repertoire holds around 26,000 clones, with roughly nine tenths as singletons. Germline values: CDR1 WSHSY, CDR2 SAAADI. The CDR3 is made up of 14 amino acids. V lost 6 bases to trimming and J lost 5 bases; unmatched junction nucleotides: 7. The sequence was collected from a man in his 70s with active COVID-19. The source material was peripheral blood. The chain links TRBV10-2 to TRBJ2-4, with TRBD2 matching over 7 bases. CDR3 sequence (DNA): TGCGCCAGCAGGGGAGGGCAATCCGAAAACATTCAGTACTTC. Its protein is CASRGGQSENIQYF.